The 8 T cell receptor beta chains reported below all come from one sample, sequenced in a study of metastatic and nonmetastatic thyroid tumors. Each patient went into thyroid surgery without having received any treatment. TCRdb re-called the PCR reads through MiXCR. In the table there are about 4,800 clones, approximately 30% of which are singletons. Material: adjacent normal tissue. The receptors derive from a female donor with papillary thyroid cancer or a benign thyroid nodule (not recorded which). Some clones in this sample may be carry-over from other donors' samples.

In this sample, this clone turned up many times. A much larger clone sits a single nucleotide away, making a read error possible. The V call is TRBV4-1, the J call TRBJ2-1; perhaps D is TRBD1 or TRBD2 (5 bases each). The length of the CDR3 is 15 residues. Germline CDR1 reads MGHRA; CDR2 reads YSYEKL. Trimming stripped 3 bases from V and 8 bases from J, with 17 bases between. The CDR3, as DNA: TGCGCCAGCAGCCATGCCCAGGGACCATACGATGAGCAGTTCTTC. Its protein is CASSHAQGPYDEQFF.

This clone has more than one count but fewer than ten. In this CDR3 the conserved last residue, phenylalanine or tryptophan, is missing, so a read error is likely. No DNA is shown, since the ends of the CDR3 on it are uncertain; the CDR3 is the one TCRdb lists. This chain uses TRBV7-3 with TRBJ2-6; the DNA was not compared with TRBD1, the D call given in the table. The CDR3 is 8 amino acids in total, end residues counted. Germline V gene data show CDR1 as SGHTA and CDR2 as FQGTGA. The CDR3 sequence: CASSLGQG.

This clone rates as medium-sized. The chain links TRBV27 to TRBJ2-2; D may be TRBD1 (6 bases). Trimming took 5 bases from V and 5 from J, leaving 15 bases between them. Germline CDR1 is MNHEY and CDR2 is SMNVEV (reference sequence). This CDR3 is 15 amino acids long. The CDR3 here is CASSPRWGQTGELFF. The CDR3 region has the DNA TGTGCCAGCAGTCCCCGATGGGGGCAAACCGGGGAGCTGTTTTTT.

Turning to this clone: The sample has other DNA sequences that encode this CDR3 too. This chain connects TRBV12-3 or TRBV12-4 to TRBJ2-1; 7 bases align to TRBD2. The CDR3 length is 15 residues. The V segment lost 4 bases and the J segment 10 bases; nucleotides outside the gene matches: 13. CDR3 loop: CASSSREGGTGEQFF. DNA of the CDR3: TGTGCCAGCAGTTCTAGAGAGGGAGGGACGGGCGAGCAGTTCTTC.

About this clone: A clone one base away is much larger, so this may be a read error. The chain links TRBV5-1 to TRBJ1-2; D not resolved. V lost 0 bases, J lost 6 bases, and 9 bases lay in between. The CDR3 consists of 13 residues. Looked up from germline, CDR1 is SGHRS and CDR2 is YFSETQ. CDR3 bases: TGCGCCAGCAGCTTGGCCGAGCGGGATGGCTACACCTTC. Protein product: CASSLAERDGYTF. The full variable domain, in which reference TRBV5-1 and TRBJ1-2 provide the parts outside the CDR3, is KAGVTQTPRYLIKTRGQQVTLSCSPISGHRSVSWYQQTPGQGLQFLFEYFSETQRNKGNFPGRFSGRQFSNSRSEMNVSTLELGDSALYLCASSLAERDGYTFGSGTRLTVV.

By its share, this clone is medium-sized (0.01 to 0.1%). Written as DNA, the CDR3 is TGTGCCAGTGGGTGGCCTACGCAGTATTTT. This sequence encodes CASGWPTQYF. V usage is TRBV6-2 or TRBV6-3 and J usage is TRBJ2-3; D gene unclear. Germline assignment: CDR1 MNHEY and CDR2 SVGEGT. The CDR3 is made up of 10 amino acids. Trimming took off 9 bases at V and 8 bases at J, with 9 bases between the two ends.

This clone was detected a few times. The chain employs TRBV12-3 or TRBV12-4 and TRBJ2-7; tentative D call: TRBD2 (5 bases). V shed 5 bases and J shed 3 bases, with 8 bases lying between them. The CDR3 consists of 12 residues. The CDR3 DNA reads as TGTGCCAGCAGTCGGACTGGCTACGAGCAGTACTTC. Protein sequence: CASSRTGYEQYF.

Turning to this clone: At one end, the junction sequence differs from germline, possibly due to a read error. V gene TRBV3-1 combines with J gene TRBJ1-1, with TRBD1 matching 9 bases. Germline CDR1 LGHDT, CDR2 YNNKEL (reference sequence). The CDR3 runs 14 residues. CDR3 in amino acids: CASSPGDRVGESFF. CDR3 nucleotide sequence: TGTGCCAGCAGCCCAGGGGACAGGGTTGGTGAATCTTTCTTT.